Below are 28 T cell receptor beta chains sequenced from a single sample in a study of cytomegalovirus exposure and HLA in healthy donors. The PCR had 60 Vbeta and 13 Jbeta primers. Clones were read by immunoSEQ multiplex PCR, and TCRdb kept only the in-frame ones, dropping some. The table has some 99,000 clones, around 67% seen once; the top ten hold about 1.7%. Material for sequencing was PBMCs. These receptors were collected from a male donor in good health and CMV-seronegative.

The chain couples TRBV18 to TRBJ2-3, with D perhaps matching TRBD1 (6 bases). This CDR3 has 16 amino acids. Germline V gene lookup returns CDR1 KGHSH and CDR2 LQKENI. Trimming left V 0 bases short and J 5 bases short, with 15 bases between. Here the CDR3 reads CASSPPGSRGGDTQYF. Written as DNA, the CDR3 is TGTGCCAGCTCACCACCGGGTAGCAGGGGTGGAGATACGCAGTATTTT.

The chain joins TRBV19 to TRBJ2-7; a possible D gene is TRBD1 (6 bases). The CDR3 sequence is 14 residues long. Per germline, CDR1 LNHDA and CDR2 SQIVND (reference sequence). V lost 6 bases, J lost 3 bases, and 15 bases lay in between. The CDR3 is CASSPPGQDYEQYF. DNA for the CDR3: TGTGCCAGTAGCCCGCCGGGACAAGACTACGAGCAGTACTTC.

The V gene is TRBV4-2, the J gene TRBJ2-7, with a tentative D call TRBD1 (5 bases). The ends were cut back, 1 base at V and 4 bases at J, with 8 bases in the middle. The CDR3 consists of 13 residues. In germline, CDR1 is LGHNA, CDR2 YNFKEQ. The CDR3 nucleotides are TGTGCCAGCAGCCAAGTCGACAGTTACGAGCAGTACTTC. The encoded protein is CASSQVDSYEQYF.

In this sample, this clone turned up once. V gene TRBV18 combines with J gene TRBJ2-7; tentatively, D is TRBD1 (5 bases). The ends were cut back, 2 bases at V and 5 bases at J, with 7 bases in the middle. This CDR3 has 12 amino acids. Germline CDR1 reads KGHSH; CDR2 reads LQKENI. The CDR3 sequence: CASSPRGHEQYF. The CDR3 nucleotides are TGTGCCAGCTCACCAAGGGGCCACGAGCAGTACTTC.

This chain connects TRBV7-9 to TRBJ2-1; D perhaps matches TRBD1 (5 bases). The V end lost 3 bases, the J end lost 4 bases, and 10 bases lay between the germline ends. The CDR3 has 14 amino acids. Germline CDR1 and CDR2: SEHNR and FQNEAQ (reference sequence). The CDR3 region is CASSFRTQYNEQFF. CDR3 DNA sequence: TGTGCCAGCAGCTTCAGGACACAGTACAATGAGCAGTTCTTC.

The chain couples TRBV4-3 to TRBJ1-2; 9 bases match TRBD1. This CDR3 has 15 residues. V lost 0 bases to trimming and J lost 7 bases; unmatched junction nucleotides: 6. CDR1 and CDR2 (germline): LGHNA, YSLEER. CDR3 amino acids: CASSQDQGQGFGYTF. CDR3 sequence (DNA): TGCGCCAGCAGCCAAGATCAGGGACAGGGTTTTGGCTACACCTTC.

The V call is TRBV7-9, the J call TRBJ2-1; TRBD2 agrees at 7 bases. CDR1 is SEHNR, CDR2 FQNEAQ, per germline (reference sequence). The CDR3 length is 15 residues. V shed 5 bases, J shed 3 bases, and the junction held 7 bases outside the gene matches. DNA of the CDR3: TGTGCCAGCAGCCCAGAGCGGGGATACTACAATGAGCAGTTCTTC. This sequence encodes CASSPERGYYNEQFF.

J is TRBJ1-1 and V is TRBV4-2; tentative D call: TRBD1 (6 bases). V lost 0 bases, J lost 7 bases, and 12 bases lay in between. Germline V gene data show CDR1 as LGHNA and CDR2 as YNFKEQ. There are 14 residues in the CDR3. The CDR3 nucleotides read TGTGCCAGCAGCCAAGATTGGGGGCACGGTGAAGCTTTCTTT. This sequence encodes CASSQDWGHGEAFF.

This sequence joins TRBV9 and TRBJ1-5; D is uncertain. V lost 4 bases and J lost 3, with 8 bases in between. Germline CDR1 is SGDLS and CDR2 is YYNGEE. This CDR3 has 13 residues. For the CDR3, the DNA is TGTGCCAGCAGCTACTATTCCAATCAGCCCCAGCATTTT. Protein sequence: CASSYYSNQPQHF.

V gene TRBV7-3 combines with J gene TRBJ2-5; 8 nucleotides match TRBD1. Germline CDR1 and CDR2: SGHTA and FQGTGA. Losses at the gene ends were 5 bases for V and 5 bases for J; bases not matched to a gene: 7. The CDR3 covers 14 residues. This CDR3 reads CASSLRGRGETQYF. CDR3 sequence (DNA): TGTGCCAGCAGCCTCAGGGGGCGAGGGGAGACCCAGTACTTC.

As DNA, the CDR3 is TGTGCCAGCAGCTTGGCCACTTCTAACTATGGCTACACCTTC. This encodes CASSLATSNYGYTF. The chain employs TRBV5-4 and TRBJ1-2; D is unclear. Per germline, CDR1 SGHNT and CDR2 YYREEE (reference sequence). V was trimmed by 0 bases and J by 0 bases, leaving 6 bases between them. The CDR3 consists of 14 residues.

The genes are TRBV7-2 and TRBJ2-1; D may be TRBD2 (5 bases). The CDR3 spans 15 residues. Germline assignment: CDR1 SGHTA and CDR2 FQGNSA. Deletions cut 3 bases from V and 1 base from J, with 10 bases between. The CDR3 sequence is CASSFRAVSYNEQFF. As DNA, the CDR3 is TGTGCCAGCAGCTTCCGAGCGGTTTCCTACAATGAGCAGTTCTTC.

The count of this clone is one. The rearrangement joins TRBV27 to TRBJ2-1, with D perhaps TRBD2 (6 bases). The length of the CDR3 is 13 residues. Germline V gene sequence: CDR1 MNHEY, CDR2 SMNVEV (reference sequence). V gave up 8 bases and J gave up 5 bases, with 13 bases separating them. The CDR3 here is CASLGTFNNEQFF. CDR3 coding DNA: TGTGCCAGCCTGGGGACTTTTAACAATGAGCAGTTCTTC.

The chain couples TRBV10-3 to TRBJ2-3, with TRBD1 identical over 12 bases. V lost 3 bases to trimming and J lost 1 base; unmatched junction nucleotides: 11. CDR3 length: 19 amino acids. Germline CDR1 is ENHRY and CDR2 is SYGVKD. Here the CDR3 reads CAISEGSFRDRGRTDTQYF. CDR3 in DNA: TGTGCCATCAGTGAAGGCTCCTTTAGGGACAGGGGGCGCACAGATACGCAGTATTTT.

V and J are TRBV9 and TRBJ2-3; 8 bases fit TRBD2. The germline gives CDR1 SGDLS, CDR2 YYNGEE. This CDR3 contains 16 residues. Trimming took 4 bases from V and 3 from J; bases not matched to a gene: 10. CDR3 nucleotide sequence: TGTGCCAGCAGCTCCGGTGGTAGCGGGGAGACAGATACGCAGTATTTT. Amino acids: CASSSGGSGETDTQYF.

Note on this clone: Germline and junction disagree at one end, which may indicate a read error. The genes are TRBV6-1 and TRBJ2-2; D remains unclear. Germline V gene lookup returns CDR1 MNHNS and CDR2 SASEGT. The CDR3 covers 12 residues. The CDR3 DNA follows: TGTGCCAGCAGCCTGGGCACCGTGGAGCTGTTTTTT. Its protein product is CASSLGTVELFF.

This chain uses TRBV11-2 with TRBJ2-5; no reliable D call. Germline V gene lookup returns CDR1 SGHAT and CDR2 FQNNGV. The CDR3 consists of 13 residues. Trimming removed 0 bases from V and 5 bases from J, with 7 bases in between. CDR3 amino acids: CASSLEAPETQYF. As DNA, the CDR3 is TGTGCCAGCAGCTTAGAAGCGCCGGAGACCCAGTACTTC.

The rearrangement uses TRBV5-6 and TRBJ2-2, with TRBD2 matching over 8 bases. This CDR3 spans 17 amino acids. CDR1 and CDR2 (germline): SGHDT, YYEEEE. J gave up 3 bases and V 4 bases, and 11 bases lay outside the gene matches. CDR3 nucleotide sequence: TGTGCCAGCAGCCGACGACTAGCGAGCGTCGACACCGGGGAGCTGTTTTTT. Its protein product is CASSRRLASVDTGELFF.

This clone was counted a few times. The rearrangement joins TRBV7-9 to TRBJ2-5; D may match TRBD1 or TRBD2 (5 bases each). The J call may be in error: the DNA end matches TRBJ2-7 better. Germline loops: CDR1 SEHNR, CDR2 FQNEAQ (reference sequence). The CDR3 has 11 residues. The CDR3 protein is CASVGDYEQYF. Here the CDR3 DNA reads TGTGCCAGCGTGGGGGACTACGAGCAGTACTTC.

The chain carries TRBV7-2 and TRBJ2-7; the match to TRBD2 covers 11 bases. Germline loops: CDR1 SGHTA, CDR2 FQGNSA. Trimming at V came to 4 bases and at J to 4 bases, leaving 9 bases not matched to a gene. This CDR3 spans 16 amino acids. CDR3 residues: CASSSRSGTSGYEQYF. CDR3 DNA: TGTGCCAGCAGCTCACGATCCGGGACTAGCGGTTACGAGCAGTACTTC.

The gene calls are TRBV30 and TRBJ2-7, with 12 nucleotides matching TRBD1. The germline CDR1 and CDR2 sequences are GTSNPN and SVGIG (reference sequence). The CDR3 is made up of 14 amino acids. Trimming cost V 2 bases and J 4 bases; bases outside gene matches: 3. CDR3 amino acids: CAWSSGQGAYEQYF. CDR3 in DNA: TGTGCCTGGAGTTCGGGACAGGGGGCTTACGAGCAGTACTTC.

The chain couples TRBV5-4 to TRBJ2-1, with a weak D call TRBD2 (6 bases). V was clipped by 4 bases and J by 7 bases, with 15 bases between them. The CDR3 spans 14 residues. Germline V gene sequence: CDR1 SGHNT, CDR2 YYREEE (reference sequence). As DNA, the CDR3 is TGTGCCAGCAGCGGGGGGACTGGGCGGAATGAGCAGTTCTTC. Protein product: CASSGGTGRNEQFF.

The chain uses TRBV13 and TRBJ1-3; the D gene is possibly TRBD1 (5 bases). The V gene's germline CDR1 is PRHDT and CDR2 FYEKMQ (reference sequence). V lost 1 base and J 1 base, leaving 14 bases between the germline ends. The CDR3 length is 17 residues. CDR3 sequence (DNA): TGTGCCAGCAGCTTAGACGGGGGATTGAGATCTGGAAACACCATATATTTT. Amino acid sequence: CASSLDGGLRSGNTIYF.

This clone was seen only a few times. V gene TRBV7-9 combines with J gene TRBJ2-7; D is possibly TRBD2 (6 bases). V was pared by 4 bases and J by 2 bases, with 18 bases between. The CDR3 has 16 amino acids. The germline V gene has CDR1 SEHNR and CDR2 FQNEAQ (reference sequence). The CDR3 region is CASSSPFGTETYEQYF. As DNA, the CDR3 is TGTGCCAGCAGCTCCCCTTTTGGGACTGAAACCTACGAGCAGTACTTC.

The chain uses TRBV7-2 and TRBJ1-2; 10 nucleotides line up with TRBD1. Germline-derived CDR1 and CDR2 are SGHTA and FQGNSA. The CDR3 has 15 residues. V was clipped by 7 bases and J by 3 bases; unmatched bases: 8. This CDR3 is CASTPRTGGHYGYTF. The CDR3 region has the DNA TGTGCCAGCACCCCTCGGACAGGGGGACACTATGGCTACACCTTC.

Worth noting for this clone: The sample has other DNA sequences that encode this CDR3 too. This chain connects TRBV11-2 to TRBJ2-7; D gene ambiguous. CDR3 length: 12 amino acids. The germline V and J ends were trimmed by 5 bases and 4 bases, with 9 bases remaining between them. Germline V gene data show CDR1 as SGHAT and CDR2 as FQNNGV. CDR3 protein: CASSHDSYEQYF. The CDR3 region has the DNA TGTGCCAGCAGCCACGATAGTTACGAGCAGTACTTC.

Concerning this clone: Other nucleotide sequences from this sample produce the same CDR3. This chain links TRBV18 with TRBJ2-3, with TRBD1 matching over 8 bases. Germline CDR1 is KGHSH and CDR2 is LQKENI. This CDR3 has 14 residues. V trimming: 3 bases; J trimming: 1 base; junction bases outside the gene matches: 0. CDR3: CASSPDRGTDTQYF. CDR3 nucleotide sequence: TGTGCCAGCTCACCGGACAGGGGCACAGATACGCAGTATTTT. Full variable domain (remainder filled in from reference TRBV18 and TRBJ2-3): NAGVMQNPRHLVRRRGQEARLRCSPMKGHSHVYWYRQLPEEGLKFMVYLQKENIIDESGMPKERFSAEFPKEGPSILRIQQVVRGDSAAYFCASSPDRGTDTQYFGPGTRLTVL.

This rearrangement joins TRBV5-1 to TRBJ2-1; 13 bases map to TRBD2. The CDR3 runs 20 residues. Losses at the gene ends were 1 base for V and 1 base for J; bases not matched to a gene: 11. Per germline, CDR1 SGHRS and CDR2 YFSETQ. The CDR3 loop reads CASSLPGLAGSQGSYNEQFF. CDR3 DNA sequence: TGCGCCAGCAGCTTGCCGGGACTAGCGGGATCCCAAGGTTCCTACAATGAGCAGTTCTTC. Full variable domain (remainder filled in from reference TRBV5-1 and TRBJ2-1): KAGVTQTPRYLIKTRGQQVTLSCSPISGHRSVSWYQQTPGQGLQFLFEYFSETQRNKGNFPGRFSGRQFSNSRSEMNVSTLELGDSALYLCASSLPGLAGSQGSYNEQFFGPGTRLTVL.